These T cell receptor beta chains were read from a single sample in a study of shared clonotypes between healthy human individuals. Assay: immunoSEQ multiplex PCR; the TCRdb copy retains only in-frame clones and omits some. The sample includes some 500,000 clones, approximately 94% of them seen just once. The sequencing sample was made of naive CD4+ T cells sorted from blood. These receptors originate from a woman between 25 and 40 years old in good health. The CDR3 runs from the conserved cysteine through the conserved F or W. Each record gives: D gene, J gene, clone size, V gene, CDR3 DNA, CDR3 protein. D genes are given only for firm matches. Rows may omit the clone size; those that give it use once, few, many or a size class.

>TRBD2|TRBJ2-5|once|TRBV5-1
TGCGCCAGCAGCTTCAGCGGGATAGAGACCCAGTACTTC
CASSFSGIETQYF
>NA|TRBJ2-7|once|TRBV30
TGTGCCTGGAGTGTAGGGTACGAGCAGTACTTC
CAWSVGYEQYF
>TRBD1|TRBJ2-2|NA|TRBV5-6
TGTGCCAGCAGCTCCCCCGAGGGGGCGAGGACCGGGGAGCTGTTTTTT
CASSSPEGARTGELFF
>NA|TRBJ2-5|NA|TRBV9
TGTGCCAGCAGCCGGGGGGAGACCCAGTACTTC
CASSRGETQYF
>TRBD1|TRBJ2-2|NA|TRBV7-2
TGTGCCAGCGCACAGGGGGTGACCGGGGAGCTGTTTTTT
CASAQGVTGELFF
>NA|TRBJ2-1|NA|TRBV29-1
TGCAGCGTTGTAGGCAGGGGTTTATACAATGAGCAGTTCTTC
CSVVGRGLYNEQFF
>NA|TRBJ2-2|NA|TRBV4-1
TGCGCCAGCAGCCAACCTACAGGGAGTCGCGGGGAGCTGTTTTTT
CASSQPTGSRGELFF
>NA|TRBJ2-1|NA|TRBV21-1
TGTGCCAGCAGCCCGGAGGGACCTCTTATGAATGAGCAGTTCTTC
CASSPEGPLMNEQFF
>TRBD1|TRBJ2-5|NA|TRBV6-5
TGTGCCAGCAGTTGGACAGGCATCCAAGAGACCCAGTACTTC
CASSWTGIQETQYF
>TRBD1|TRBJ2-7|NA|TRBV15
TGTGCCACCAGCAGGGGAGGGACAGGGTCCTACGAGCAGTACTTC
CATSRGGTGSYEQYF
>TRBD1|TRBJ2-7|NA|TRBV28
TGTGCCAGCGGATCCCCCGGGACAGGGGCCTACGAGCAGTACTTC
CASGSPGTGAYEQYF
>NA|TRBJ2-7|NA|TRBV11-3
TGTGCCAGCAGCTTAGCCCACGAGCAGGGTGACTTCTCCTACGAGCAGTACTTC
CASSLAHEQGDFSYEQYF
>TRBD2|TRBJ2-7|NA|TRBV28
TGTGCCACAACCTTAGCGGGAGGGCCGTACCACGAGCAGTACTTC
CATTLAGGPYHEQYF
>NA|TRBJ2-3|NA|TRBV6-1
TGTGCCAGCAGTGAAGCAGATAGCACAGATACGCAGTATTTT
CASSEADSTDTQYF
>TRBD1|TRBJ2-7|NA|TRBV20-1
TGCAGTGCTAGAGACAGGGGGTGGCAGTACTTC
CSARDRGWQYF
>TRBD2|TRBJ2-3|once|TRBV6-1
TGTGCCAGCAGTGTAAGCGGGAGGGGAACAGATACGCAGTATTTT
CASSVSGRGTDTQYF
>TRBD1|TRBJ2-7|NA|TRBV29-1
TGCAGCGTTCGAAAGGGGACAGGGGGCGACGAGCAGTACTTC
CSVRKGTGGDEQYF
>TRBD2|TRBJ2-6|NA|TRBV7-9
TGTGCCAGCAGCTTAATAATTGCGGGAGTGGGCGGGGCCAACGTCCTGACTTTC
CASSLIIAGVGGANVLTF
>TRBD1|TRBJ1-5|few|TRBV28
TGTGCCAGCAGCCCCGGACAGGGGTGGTGCAATCAGCCCCAGCATTTT
CASSPGQGWCNQPQHF
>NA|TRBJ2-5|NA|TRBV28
TGTGCCAGCAGTCCCCGACCACCTCTCCAAGAGACCCAGTACTTC
CASSPRPPLQETQYF
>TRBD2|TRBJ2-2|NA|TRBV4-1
TGCGCCAGCAGCCCCACCCCATCCGGGACTAGCGTGTCCAAGATCGTCGGGGAGCTGTTTTTT
CASSPTPSGTSVSKIVGELFF
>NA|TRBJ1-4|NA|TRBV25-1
TGTGCCAGCAGTCTGATAGGGTCAACTAATGAAAAACTGTTTTTT
CASSLIGSTNEKLFF
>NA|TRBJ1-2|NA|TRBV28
TGTGCCAGCAGTCCCGGGTCCTCGCAGGATGGCTACACCTTC
CASSPGSSQDGYTF
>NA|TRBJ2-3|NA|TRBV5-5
TGTGCCAGCAGCTCGGACCCCCCCGGGGGAACAGATACGCAGTATTTT
CASSSDPPGGTDTQYF
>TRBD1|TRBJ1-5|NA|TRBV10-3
TGTGCCCTCACAGGGGCACAGCCCCAGCATTTT
CALTGAQPQHF
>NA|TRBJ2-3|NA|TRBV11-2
TGTGCCAGCGTACATTGGGGGAGTGGCACAGATACGCAGTATTTT
CASVHWGSGTDTQYF
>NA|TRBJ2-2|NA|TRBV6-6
TGTGCCAGCAGTTACTCCCAACGGAACACCGGGGAGCTGTTTTTT
CASSYSQRNTGELFF
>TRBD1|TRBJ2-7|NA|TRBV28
TGTGCCAGCAGTCCCCCGGGACAGGACGAGCAGTACTTC
CASSPPGQDEQYF
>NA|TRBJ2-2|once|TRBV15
TGTGCCACCAGCAGGACAGAGACCACCGGGGAGCTGTTTTTT
CATSRTETTGELFF